One sample yielded the 10 T cell receptor beta chains listed below, sequenced in a study of CD8+ T cells in alopecia areata. RNA extraction was followed by reverse transcription into cDNA, which acted as the sequencing template. The data were produced by immunoSEQ multiplex PCR, yet TCRdb's version contains in-frame clones alone and is incomplete. The data hold 90,000 to 120,000 clones, with less than 90% observed a single time. This sample's treatment: oral pan-JAK inhibitor, 5-10 mg twice daily. Sequenced here: CD8+ T cells sorted from blood, sampled at week 24, from a patient treated with tofacitinib. The receptors shown here come from a human donor with alopecia areata.

The rearrangement joins TRBV4-3 to TRBJ2-7; TRBD1 matches at 10 bases. The germline gives CDR1 LGHNA, CDR2 YSLEER. This CDR3 contains 15 residues. V dropped 0 bases and J dropped 5; count of bases not matched to a gene: 4. As DNA, the CDR3 is TGCGCCAGCAGCCAAGACGGACAGGGGGTTGACGAGCAGTACTTC. Its protein product is CASSQDGQGVDEQYF.

V usage is TRBV4-1 and J usage is TRBJ1-1, with D unclear. The CDR3 length is 15 residues. Trimming removed 3 bases from V and 0 bases from J, with 11 bases in between. Looked up from germline, CDR1 is MGHRA and CDR2 is YSYEKL. The CDR3 sequence: CASSQVAGLNTEAFF. DNA of the CDR3: TGCGCCAGCAGCCAGGTAGCGGGGTTGAACACTGAAGCTTTCTTT.

This chain uses TRBV7-9 with TRBJ2-5; possibly TRBD1 or TRBD2 for D (6 bases each). Per the germline V gene, CDR1 is SEHNR and CDR2 is FQNEAQ (reference sequence). This CDR3 comprises 18 residues. With 8 bases removed from V and 0 bases from J, the gap between germline ends came to 25 bases. The chain's CDR3 is CASSGSTGGRTYQETQYF. The CDR3 coding sequence is TGTGCCAGCTCTGGAAGTACCGGGGGCAGGACGTACCAAGAGACCCAGTACTTC.

V is TRBV29-1 and J is TRBJ1-2; TRBD1 is a possible D gene (6 bases). Trimming shortened V by 2 bases and J by 4 bases, and 14 bases separated the two germline ends. CDR1 is SQVTM and CDR2 is ANQGSEA in the germline V gene. The CDR3 totals 14 residues. The CDR3 spells CSVETRGPPYGYTF. The CDR3 bases are TGCAGCGTTGAAACCCGGGGGCCTCCCTATGGCTACACCTTC. Full variable domain (missing parts from reference TRBV29-1 and TRBJ1-2): SAVISQKPSRDICQRGTSLTIQCQVDSQVTMMFWYRQQPGQSLTLIATANQGSEATYESGFVIDKFPISRPNLTFSTLTVSNMSPEDSSIYLCSVETRGPPYGYTFGSGTRLTVV.

V gene TRBV6-5 combines with J gene TRBJ1-1; TRBD1 is a possible D gene (6 bases). The CDR3 sequence is 13 residues long. Germline V lookup: CDR1 MNHEY, CDR2 SVGAGI. The V gene lost 8 bases and the J gene lost 4 bases, with 14 bases spanning the gap. The DNA for the CDR3 is TGTGCCAGCGGACAGCATCAGGCCACTGAAGCTTTCTTT. Its translation is CASGQHQATEAFF.

The chain carries TRBV29-1 and TRBJ2-1; D unclear. Germline CDR1 is SQVTM and CDR2 is ANQGSEA. Between the trimmed V and J ends, which lost 7 bases and 6 bases, there was a span of 7 bases. This CDR3 has 10 residues. CDR3 sequence reads: CSDGINEQFF. The CDR3 nucleotides read TGCAGCGATGGCATCAATGAGCAGTTCTTC.

V is TRBV7-6 and J is TRBJ2-1, with D possibly matching TRBD1 (8 bases). The germline gives CDR1 SGHVS, CDR2 FNYEAQ. V dropped 5 bases and J dropped 2 bases, with 16 bases sitting between them. The CDR3 extends over 16 amino acids. In DNA form, the CDR3 reads TGTGCCAGCAGCCCCCCACAGGGGGGGACCTACAATGAGCAGTTCTTC. Protein: CASSPPQGGTYNEQFF.

V and J are TRBV4-3 and TRBJ1-2; D is undetermined. Trimming pared 0 bases from V and 0 bases from J, leaving 8 bases between. The germline V gene has CDR1 LGHNA and CDR2 YSLEER. This CDR3 comprises 15 residues. Here the CDR3 reads CASSQDWSTNYGYTF. The DNA of the CDR3 is TGCGCCAGCAGCCAAGATTGGAGCACTAACTATGGCTACACCTTC.

The rearrangement joins TRBV4-1 to TRBJ2-7; TRBD1 is a possible D gene (6 bases). The CDR3 contains 15 residues. The germline gives CDR1 MGHRA, CDR2 YSYEKL. Trimming pared 3 bases from V and 3 bases from J, leaving 15 bases between. CDR3: CASSHETGGHYEQYF. The CDR3 region has the DNA TGCGCCAGCAGCCACGAAACTGGGGGCCACTACGAGCAGTACTTC.

The rearrangement joins TRBV7-9 to TRBJ2-5; 8 bases agree with TRBD2. The V gene's germline CDR1 is SEHNR and CDR2 FQNEAQ (reference sequence). CDR3 size: 15 residues. After removal of 5 bases from V and 4 bases from J, the junction contained 9 bases not matched to a gene. The DNA of the CDR3 is TGTGCCAGCAGCCCCGCTTTGAGCGGGAGAGAGACCCAGTACTTC. It encodes CASSPALSGRETQYF.